This T cell receptor beta chain comes out of a study of T-cell memory formation after mild COVID-19. Germline V gene sequence: CDR1 SGHRS, CDR2 YFSETQ. CDR3 length: 15 residues. J gave up 10 bases and V 5 bases, and 12 bases lay outside the gene matches. This clonotype was seen ten or more times. TCRdb re-called the 5' RACE reads through MiXCR, storing one row per CDR3 protein. There are around 300,000 distinct CDR3 sequences in the sample; approximately 7.6% occur only once, and approximately 22% lies in the top ten. The sequence came from a young man who had mild COVID-19 (a few samples of this study predate the infection). Cell type and time point are not known. The chain combines TRBV5-1 with TRBJ2-1, with 10 positions matching TRBD1. Specimen: PBMCs or a T cell subset sorted from them (not recorded which). CDR3 sequence reads: CASRDVRQGAHEQFF. The CDR3 DNA reads TGCGCCAGCAGAGATGTCCGACAGGGGGCCCACGAGCAGTTCTTC.